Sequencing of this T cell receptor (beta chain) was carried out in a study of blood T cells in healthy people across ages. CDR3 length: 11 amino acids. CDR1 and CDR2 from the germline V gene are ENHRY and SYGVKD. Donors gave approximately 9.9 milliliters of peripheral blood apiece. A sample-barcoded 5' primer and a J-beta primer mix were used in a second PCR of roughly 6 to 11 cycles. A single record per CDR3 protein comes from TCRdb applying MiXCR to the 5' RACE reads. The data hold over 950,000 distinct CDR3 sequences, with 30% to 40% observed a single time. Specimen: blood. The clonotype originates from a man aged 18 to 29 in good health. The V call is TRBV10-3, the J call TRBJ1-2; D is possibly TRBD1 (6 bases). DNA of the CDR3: TGTGTCGGCAGGGGAAACTATGGCTACACCTTC. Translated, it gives CVGRGNYGYTF.